One and the same sample provided the 25 T cell receptor beta chains below, sequenced in a study of blood T cell repertoires in COVID-19. Sequencing used immunoSEQ multiplex PCR; TCRdb keeps in-frame clones, though not all of them. The sample has over 150,000 clones, around 80% seen once. Sequencing was done on a sample of PBMCs or T cells enriched from blood (not recorded which). These receptors were collected from a man aged 50-60 years who had recovered from COVID-19.

As concerns this clone: The sample carries other DNA sequences with the same CDR3. The rearrangement uses TRBV20-1 and TRBJ1-5, with TRBD1 matching 8 bases. The junction had 7 bases not matched to a gene; V was cut back by 3 bases and J by 6 bases. The CDR3 is 14 residues long. The germline CDR1 and CDR2 sequences are DFQATT and SNEGSKA (reference sequence). Here the CDR3 reads CSASRQGRGQPQHF. CDR3 in DNA: TGCAGTGCTAGTAGACAGGGGAGGGGTCAGCCCCAGCATTTT.

The rearrangement links TRBV11-3 to TRBJ2-1; 11 bases match TRBD1. Germline CDR1 reads SGHNT; CDR2 reads YENEEA. This CDR3 has 15 amino acids. The ends lost 4 bases at V and 8 bases at J; junction bases unmatched: 7. The CDR3 here is CASSSGGQGVDEQFF. The CDR3 nucleotides are TGTGCCAGCAGCTCGGGGGGACAGGGGGTCGATGAGCAGTTCTTC.

This chain links TRBV2 with TRBJ1-2; 7 positions match TRBD1. V shed 4 bases, J shed 4 bases, and the junction held 6 bases outside the gene matches. This CDR3 contains 14 residues. Germline CDR1 SNHLY, CDR2 FYNNEI. This chain's CDR3 is CASSGQGDIYGYTF. The CDR3 nucleotides read TGTGCCAGCAGTGGGCAGGGGGACATCTATGGCTACACCTTC.

The rearrangement uses TRBV29-1 and TRBJ1-1, with D possibly being TRBD1 (6 bases). From germline, CDR1 is SQVTM and CDR2 ANQGSEA. The CDR3 contains 13 residues. The V end lost 7 bases, the J end lost 4 bases, and 16 bases lay between the germline ends. DNA for the CDR3: TGCAGCGCTACCGAAGGGGGATTCACTGAAGCTTTCTTT. It translates to CSATEGGFTEAFF.

The sample holds a few counts of this clone. The chain couples TRBV7-9 to TRBJ1-2, with 8 bases that match TRBD1. This CDR3 contains 13 residues. Trimming removed 5 bases from V and 7 bases from J; junction bases left unmatched: 6. The V gene's germline CDR1 is SEHNR and CDR2 FQNEAQ (reference sequence). In DNA form, the CDR3 reads TGTGCCAGCAGCCCGGGACAGGAGTCTGGCTACACCTTC. Amino acids: CASSPGQESGYTF.

This clone was seen at least ten times. Here the CDR3 reads CASSPGGTTGDTGELFF. In nucleotides, the CDR3 is TGTGCCAGCAGTCCCGGAGGGACGACGGGGGACACCGGGGAGCTGTTTTTT. V is TRBV6-4 and J is TRBJ2-2, with a weak D call TRBD2 (6 bases). The V end was cut by 5 bases, the J end by 3 bases, with 19 bases between. Germline V CDR1 and CDR2: MRHNA, SNTAGT. The CDR3 contains 17 residues.

The chain couples TRBV5-1 to TRBJ1-4; 9 bases map to TRBD1. CDR3 length: 15 amino acids. From germline, CDR1 is SGHRS and CDR2 YFSETQ. J was trimmed by 5 bases and V by 3 bases; bases with no gene match: 5. The CDR3 DNA sequence: TGCGCCAGCAGCTCGACCGGGACAGGGAATGAAAAACTGTTTTTT. Translated: CASSSTGTGNEKLFF.

The chain recombines TRBV19 with TRBJ1-1; 11 bases agree with TRBD1. The CDR3 consists of 16 residues. V dropped 5 bases and J dropped 3; count of bases not matched to a gene: 8. The germline V gene encodes CDR1 LNHDA and CDR2 SQIVND (reference sequence). The chain's CDR3 is CASSPRDRGRDTEAFF. The CDR3 DNA reads TGTGCCAGTAGTCCCCGGGACAGGGGGAGAGACACTGAAGCTTTCTTT.

The genes are TRBV5-1 and TRBJ1-6, with 9 bases identical to TRBD1. The CDR3 totals 13 residues. V shed 4 bases and J 8 bases; nucleotides not matched to a gene: 1. Per the germline V gene, CDR1 is SGHRS and CDR2 is YFSETQ. The CDR3 is CASSRDRDSPLHF. The CDR3 region has the DNA TGCGCCAGCAGCAGGGACAGGGATTCACCCCTCCACTTT.

Points on this clone: The sample has other DNA sequences that encode this CDR3 too. V gene TRBV12-5 combines with J gene TRBJ2-3; D not certain. There are 13 residues in the CDR3. Trimming took off 0 bases at V and 3 bases at J, with 4 bases between the two ends. Per the germline V gene, CDR1 is LGHNT and CDR2 is FRNRAP. The CDR3 DNA sequence: TGTGCTAGTGGTTTGGTCTCTACAGATACGCAGTATTTT. Encoded protein: CASGLVSTDTQYF.

The chain combines TRBV7-9 with TRBJ2-3; 7 nucleotides agree with TRBD2. V shed 2 bases and J 2 bases; nucleotides not matched to a gene: 4. Germline CDR1 SEHNR, CDR2 FQNEAQ (reference sequence). This CDR3 is built from 15 residues. The CDR3 DNA sequence: TGTGCCAGCAGCTTAAGACTAGCTTACACAGATACGCAGTATTTT. It translates to CASSLRLAYTDTQYF.

This chain connects TRBV7-3 to TRBJ1-1; D is possibly TRBD1 (6 bases). The CDR3 sequence is 12 residues long. Trimming cost V 4 bases and J 5 bases, with 8 bases left between them. Germline CDR1 reads SGHTA; CDR2 reads FQGTGA. Here the CDR3 reads CASSSQGTEAFF. Written as DNA, the CDR3 is TGTGCCAGCAGCTCACAGGGAACTGAAGCTTTCTTT.

The chain is built from TRBV18 and TRBJ1-5; D remains ambiguous. V lost 3 bases to trimming and J lost 5 bases, with 11 bases between them. The V gene's germline CDR1 is KGHSH and CDR2 LQKENI. This CDR3 contains 14 residues. CDR3 in amino acids: CASSPATKDQPQHF. The CDR3 bases are TGTGCCAGCTCACCCGCGACAAAAGATCAGCCCCAGCATTTT. The full variable domain, in which reference TRBV18 and TRBJ1-5 provide the parts outside the CDR3, is NAGVMQNPRHLVRRRGQEARLRCSPMKGHSHVYWYRQLPEEGLKFMVYLQKENIIDESGMPKERFSAEFPKEGPSILRIQQVVRGDSAAYFCASSPATKDQPQHFGDGTRLSIL.

The genes are TRBV5-1 and TRBJ2-2; 7 bases are a match to TRBD1. Trimming at V came to 3 bases and at J to 0 bases, leaving 8 bases not matched to a gene. CDR3 length: 17 residues. Per the germline V gene, CDR1 is SGHRS and CDR2 is YFSETQ. CDR3 in DNA: TGCGCCAGCAGCTCAGGTATACAGGGGTCGAACACCGGGGAGCTGTTTTTT. Translating gives CASSSGIQGSNTGELFF.

The V call is TRBV5-1, the J call TRBJ2-7, with 8 bases aligning to TRBD1. This CDR3 spans 14 amino acids. CDR1 SGHRS and CDR2 YFSETQ come from the germline V gene. V lost 3 bases and J lost 1; bases outside the gene matches: 3. The CDR3 loop reads CASSSGQGSYEQYF. CDR3 sequence (DNA): TGCGCCAGCAGCTCCGGACAGGGTTCCTACGAGCAGTACTTC.

The V call is TRBV2, the J call TRBJ1-2; maybe TRBD1 (5 bases). This CDR3 is 14 amino acids long. Trimming left V 0 bases short and J 7 bases short, with 12 bases between. Germline CDR1 is SNHLY and CDR2 is FYNNEI. The CDR3 bases are TGTGCCAGCAGTGAAGCGCAAGGGGTTGGTGGCTACACCTTC. Amino acids: CASSEAQGVGGYTF.

The chain joins TRBV7-3 to TRBJ2-1, with 7 bases that match TRBD2. CDR3 length: 13 residues. V shed 5 bases and J 7 bases; nucleotides not matched to a gene: 5. Germline CDR1 reads SGHTA; CDR2 reads FQGTGA. CDR3 residues: CASSPAGGNEQFF. CDR3 DNA sequence: TGTGCCAGCAGCCCCGCCGGGGGGAATGAGCAGTTCTTC.

This sequence joins TRBV7-2 and TRBJ2-6; 7 bases map to TRBD2. CDR3 length: 18 residues. Germline lookup yields CDR1 SGHTA and CDR2 FQGNSA. The V and J ends lost 4 bases and 0 bases, in that order; junction bases with no gene match: 9. CDR3 sequence reads: CASSSWGGGRSGANVLTF. The CDR3 nucleotides are TGTGCCAGCAGCTCCTGGGGCGGGGGACGCTCTGGGGCCAACGTCCTGACTTTC.

The chain links TRBV3-1 (or the pseudogene TRBV3-2) to TRBJ2-5; no definite D call. Germline values: CDR1 LGHDT, CDR2 YNNKEL (reference sequence). The V end was cut by 3 bases, the J end by 1 base, with 12 bases between. The CDR3 runs 15 residues. The CDR3 DNA follows: TGTGCCAGCAGCCATAGCCGCAAGCCCCAAGAGACCCAGTACTTC. It translates to CASSHSRKPQETQYF.

The chain combines TRBV6-5 with TRBJ1-6; D might be TRBD1 (6 bases). V lost 7 bases and J lost 10, with 17 bases in between. This CDR3 has 14 residues. CDR1 and CDR2 from the germline V gene are MNHEY and SVGAGI. DNA for the CDR3: TGTGCCAGCAAACTACAGGGCAGGGGCTCACCCCTCCACTTT. Residues: CASKLQGRGSPLHF.

The chain employs TRBV11-2 and TRBJ2-2, with TRBD2 matching 8 bases. CDR1 is SGHAT, CDR2 FQNNGV, per germline. The CDR3 consists of 16 residues. The junction had 2 bases not matched to a gene; V was cut back by 1 base and J by 1 base. This CDR3 reads CASSLVSGGNTGELFF. CDR3 sequence (DNA): TGTGCCAGCAGCTTAGTCAGCGGGGGGAACACCGGGGAGCTGTTTTTT.

The V call is TRBV7-3, the J call TRBJ2-1; D ambiguous. The CDR3 length is 14 residues. Germline-derived CDR1 and CDR2 are SGHTA and FQGTGA. V shed 3 bases and J shed 0 bases, with 6 bases lying between them. The CDR3, as DNA: TGTGCCAGCAGCTTCCTCGGCTCCTACAATGAGCAGTTCTTC. It is translated as CASSFLGSYNEQFF.

The gene calls are TRBV19 and TRBJ1-3, with TRBD1 matching over 7 bases. The CDR3 sequence is 18 residues long. Looked up from germline, CDR1 is LNHDA and CDR2 is SQIVND (reference sequence). With V trimmed by 6 bases and J by 0 bases, 14 bases remained unmatched. The CDR3 region has the DNA TGTGCCAGTAGCGGCCTCAACAGGGGTAACTACTCTGGAAACACCATATATTTT. Translation gives CASSGLNRGNYSGNTIYF.

J is TRBJ2-7 and V is TRBV18, with D tentatively TRBD1 (6 bases). The germline V gene has CDR1 KGHSH and CDR2 LQKENI. V was clipped by 6 bases and J by 0 bases, with 15 bases between them. The CDR3 has 15 residues. The CDR3 coding sequence is TGTGCCAGCTCGTCAAGCCGGGACAACTCCTACGAGCAGTACTTC. Its protein product is CASSSSRDNSYEQYF.

This chain's CDR3 is CASSQRRGEVDTQYF. Written as DNA, the CDR3 is TGTGCCAGCAGCCAGCGGCGGGGGGAAGTAGATACGCAGTATTTT. This chain joins TRBV4-2 and TRBJ2-3, with TRBD2 matching over 8 bases. Germline V gene sequence: CDR1 LGHNA, CDR2 YNFKEQ. The CDR3 runs 15 residues. V shed 3 bases, J shed 5 bases, and the junction held 7 bases outside the gene matches.